This T cell receptor (beta chain) was identified during a study of blood T cell repertoires in COVID-19. Study context: Both acute and convalescent COVID-19 samples were obtained from the United States, Italy and Spain. Sample material is recorded as cDNA or gDNA derived from T cells, B-cell-depleted T cells, or PBMCs.

The ends lost 2 bases at V and 5 bases at J; junction bases unmatched: 7. Germline CDR1 reads SGHRS; CDR2 reads YFSETQ. The CDR3 has 14 amino acids. In the authors' workflow: The assay estimated nucleated cells by amplifying reference gene primers. Profiled with immunoSEQ multiplex PCR; TCRdb holds only in-frame clones, not every one. That table gives V, J and clone size, and the DNA gave D and trimming. The sample yields under 85,000 clones, about nine tenths seen once. The clonotype originates from a man at least 80 years old in a cohort sampled during active COVID-19. This rearrangement joins TRBV5-1 to TRBJ2-7, with TRBD1 matching 7 bases. The sample was peripheral blood. The CDR3 coding sequence is TGCGCCAGCAGCTTACAGGGGAAGCTGGACGAGCAGTACTTC. This encodes CASSLQGKLDEQYF. The full variable domain, its missing parts supplied by reference TRBV5-1 and TRBJ2-7, is KAGVTQTPRYLIKTRGQQVTLSCSPISGHRSVSWYQQTPGQGLQFLFEYFSETQRNKGNFPGRFSGRQFSNSRSEMNVSTLELGDSALYLCASSLQGKLDEQYFGPGTRLTVT.